These T cell receptor beta chains were read from a single sample in a study of early T cells in non-severe SARS-CoV-2 infection. One entry per CDR3 protein results from TCRdb running MiXCR on the 5' RACE reads. This table holds 65,000 to 85,000 distinct CDR3 sequences, under 15% found once. Sequencing input: whole blood. The receptors come from an adult who was a healthcare worker with PCR-confirmed SARS-CoV-2 infection or an uninfected control (not recorded which). Each CDR3 is given without its conserved first and last residue. Each record gives: V gene, J gene, CDR3 protein.

TRBV3-1,TRBJ2-7,ASSRRGNEQY
TRBV3-1,TRBJ2-5,ASSQDRAGGAFMFETQY
TRBV27,TRBJ1-4,ASTSTGGREKLF
TRBV28,TRBJ2-3,ASSFGQPTDTQY
TRBV2,TRBJ2-7,ASKNLRVFGQY
TRBV7-6,TRBJ1-2,ASSPTYKGRKTNYGYT
TRBV5-1,TRBJ2-6,ASSWDSDYSGANVLT
TRBV10-2,TRBJ2-5,ASSWTGHQETQY
TRBV6-5,TRBJ2-5,ASSYRPGQAETQY
TRBV4-2,TRBJ2-7,ASSQDVTKGRGPGEQY
TRBV7-8,TRBJ2-5,ASSLGGGRETQY
TRBV5-1,TRBJ2-1,ASSSLGLAGASYNEQF
TRBV12-1,TRBJ1-2,ASSFVQGDNYGYT
TRBV7-6,TRBJ2-1,VSSSQPSSYNEQF
TRBV20-1,TRBJ2-7,SARDGRQGVGEQY
TRBV18,TRBJ1-1,ASKGQNTEAF
TRBV7-8,TRBJ2-1,ASSAELANEQF
TRBV29-1,TRBJ2-7,SVGQGVREQY
TRBV27,TRBJ2-1,ASSKGRQRDEQF
TRBV29-1,TRBJ2-1,SAARTSGRSYNEQF
TRBV19,TRBJ2-2,ASSIPLMGGELF
TRBV6-6,TRBJ2-5,ASSYEQETQY
TRBV6-4,TRBJ2-3,ASSAQAGMGTDTQY
TRBV7-9,TRBJ2-2,ASSPPDSQVLGELF
TRBV5-1,TRBJ2-7,ASRSATREQY
TRBV10-3,TRBJ1-2,AIRTDRGLDGYT
TRBV29-1,TRBJ2-5,SVESPGVFQETQY
TRBV30,TRBJ2-2,AWDGQGWTGELF
TRBV10-3,TRBJ1-2,AVGAGGYT
TRBV28,TRBJ1-4,ASSSRTGTNEKLF
TRBV9,TRBJ2-7,ASSPDGQAYEQY
TRBV3-1,TRBJ1-1,ASSPRDREPVAF
TRBV14,TRBJ2-6,ASSQDDAPGANVLT